Following are 31 T cell receptor beta chains from one sample sequenced in a study of PD-L1 blockade in urothelial cancer. The time point was: pretreatment peripheral blood. Sequenced by immunoSEQ multiplex PCR; TCRdb stores in-frame clones only, minus some. The sample lists roughly 50,000 clones, about three quarters occurring once. Sequences were derived from PBMCs, sampled around atezolizumab (anti-PD-L1) treatment. Receptors were obtained from a man in his 70s with urothelial cancer.

The chain recombines TRBV10-3 with TRBJ1-5, with TRBD1 matching 7 bases. V lost 2 bases, J lost 0 bases, and 1 base stayed unmatched. Germline V gene data show CDR1 as ENHRY and CDR2 as SYGVKD. The CDR3 sequence is 15 residues long. CDR3 bases: TGTGCCATCAGTGAGGGGACAGCTAGCAATCAGCCCCAGCATTTT. Translation: CAISEGTASNQPQHF.

The chain employs TRBV10-3 and TRBJ2-6, with a possible D match to TRBD1 (5 bases). Trimming left V 5 bases short and J 0 bases short, with 8 bases between. Germline V CDR1 and CDR2: ENHRY, SYGVKD. The CDR3 runs 15 residues. In DNA form, the CDR3 reads TGTGCCATCAGTTCACAGGTCTCTGGGGCCAACGTCCTGACTTTC. This encodes CAISSQVSGANVLTF.

In this sample, this clone turned up a few times. This rearrangement joins TRBV19 to TRBJ1-4; D is perhaps TRBD1 (5 bases). The V end lost 9 bases, the J end lost 5 bases, and 10 bases lay between the germline ends. The length of the CDR3 is 12 residues. Germline V gives CDR1 LNHDA, CDR2 SQIVND (reference sequence). CDR3 DNA sequence: TGTGCCAGCAAGCGGGGGAATGAAAAACTGTTTTTT. This gives the protein CASKRGNEKLFF.

V is TRBV27 and J is TRBJ2-5; 12 positions agree with TRBD2. The V and J ends lost 4 bases and 6 bases, in that order; junction bases with no gene match: 6. The germline gives CDR1 MNHEY, CDR2 SMNVEV (reference sequence). The CDR3 totals 15 residues. The CDR3 sequence: CASSSLAGGPKTQYF. DNA of the CDR3: TGTGCCAGCAGTTCGCTAGCGGGGGGGCCGAAGACCCAGTACTTC.

This sequence joins TRBV12-5 and TRBJ2-3; maybe TRBD1 (6 bases). V dropped 1 base and J dropped 3 bases, with 14 bases sitting between them. CDR3 length: 16 amino acids. Germline lookup yields CDR1 LGHNT and CDR2 FRNRAP. The CDR3 reads CASGLGARGRTDTQYF. The CDR3 DNA reads as TGTGCTAGTGGTTTGGGGGCCAGGGGAAGGACAGATACGCAGTATTTT.

V and J are TRBV6-5 and TRBJ1-2, with 10 bases matching TRBD1. This CDR3 spans 14 amino acids. The junction had 6 bases not matched to a gene; V was cut back by 7 bases and J by 4 bases. The germline gives CDR1 MNHEY, CDR2 SVGAGI. This CDR3 is CASTTGTGVYGYTF. The CDR3 region has the DNA TGTGCCAGCACCACGGGGACAGGGGTCTATGGCTACACCTTC.

The chain carries TRBV5-1 and TRBJ1-4; possibly TRBD1 for D (5 bases). CDR1 is SGHRS, CDR2 YFSETQ, per germline. V lost 4 bases, J lost 1 base, and 11 bases lay in between. This CDR3 is 15 amino acids long. The CDR3 DNA reads as TGCGCCAGCAGCGACGGGACTCAAACTAATGAAAAACTGTTTTTT. Its translation: CASSDGTQTNEKLFF.

CDR3 bases: TGTGCCAGCAGCAGAAGGGGGGGAACTAATGAAAAACTGTTTTTT. Its protein product is CASSRRGGTNEKLFF. The chain couples TRBV5-6 to TRBJ1-4, with D perhaps TRBD1 (6 bases). Trimming removed 4 bases at V and 1 base at J, with 11 bases between. Germline CDR1 and CDR2: SGHDT and YYEEEE. The CDR3 has 15 residues.

This clone was detected only a few times. V usage is TRBV7-2 and J usage is TRBJ1-6; maybe TRBD1 (6 bases). Germline V gene data show CDR1 as SGHTA and CDR2 as FQGNSA. V lost 0 bases and J lost 15, with 12 bases in between. The CDR3 is 13 amino acids. Here the CDR3 DNA reads TGTGCCAGCAGCTTAGCGGGGGGGCAGAACCTCCACTTT. It specifies CASSLAGGQNLHF.

This clone has more than one count but fewer than ten. V gene TRBV5-6 combines with J gene TRBJ1-2; D gene uncertain. The length of the CDR3 is 14 residues. The germline CDR1 and CDR2 sequences are SGHDT and YYEEEE. The V gene lost 4 bases and the J gene lost 8 bases, with 18 bases spanning the gap. The CDR3 region is CASSPIGARGGYTF. DNA of the CDR3: TGTGCCAGCAGCCCGATAGGAGCTCGAGGAGGCTACACCTTC. Drawing the rest from reference TRBV5-6 and TRBJ1-2, the complete variable domain is DAGVTQSPTHLIKTRGQQVTLRCSPKSGHDTVSWYQQALGQGPQFIFQYYEEEERQRGNFPDRFSGHQFPNYSSELNVNALLLGDSALYLCASSPIGARGGYTFGSGTRLTVV.

Remarks on this clone: Other DNA sequences in the same sample also yield this CDR3. V gene TRBV5-1 combines with J gene TRBJ2-7, with a weak D call TRBD2 (5 bases). The CDR3 totals 13 residues. The V end lost 4 bases, the J end lost 2 bases, and 10 bases lay between the germline ends. Germline assignment: CDR1 SGHRS and CDR2 YFSETQ. DNA of the CDR3: TGCGCCAGCAGCGCGGCCGGGGCCTACGAGCAGTACTTC. Protein: CASSAAGAYEQYF.

CDR3 coding DNA: TGTGCCAGCAGCTTGCAGGGGTCCTACGAGCAGTACTTC. Translation: CASSLQGSYEQYF. The rearrangement uses TRBV5-6 and TRBJ2-7; TRBD1 might be the D (6 bases). The CDR3 extends over 13 amino acids. Trimming took off 1 base at V and 1 base at J, with 6 bases between the two ends. Per germline, CDR1 SGHDT and CDR2 YYEEEE.

J is TRBJ1-4 and V is TRBV4-1; possibly TRBD1 for D (5 bases). V lost 5 bases and J 6 bases, leaving 19 bases between the germline ends. Germline V gene lookup returns CDR1 MGHRA and CDR2 YSYEKL. The CDR3 loop spans 16 amino acids. CDR3 sequence: CASSTPRRGTDEKLFF. In DNA form, the CDR3 reads TGCGCCAGCAGCACTCCTAGGAGGGGCACGGATGAAAAACTGTTTTTT.

This clone was counted only a few times. This sequence joins TRBV28 and TRBJ2-2; D possibly corresponds to TRBD1 (6 bases). The V gene lost 4 bases and the J gene lost 4 bases, with 13 bases spanning the gap. CDR3 size: 15 residues. Germline assignment: CDR1 MDHEN and CDR2 SYDVKM. The CDR3 DNA reads as TGTGCCAGCAGTTCCTATTCGACAGGCACCGGGGAGCTGTTTTTT. It is translated as CASSSYSTGTGELFF.

This clone was counted only a few times. The genes are TRBV2 and TRBJ1-5; TRBD1 agrees at 8 bases. The length of the CDR3 is 15 residues. With V trimmed by 11 bases and J by 4 bases, 13 bases remained unmatched. Germline CDR1 reads SNHLY; CDR2 reads FYNNEI. The CDR3 sequence is CAWAASGGENQPQHF. As DNA, the CDR3 is TGTGCCTGGGCGGCCTCAGGGGGCGAAAATCAGCCCCAGCATTTT.

This chain connects TRBV28 to TRBJ2-2; possibly TRBD2 for D (5 bases). Trimming removed 6 bases from V and 4 bases from J, with 21 bases in between. Germline CDR1 and CDR2: MDHEN and SYDVKM. The CDR3 is 17 residues long. Here the CDR3 DNA reads TGTGCCAGCAGGCAATCGACATCACGGAGGTTCACCGGGGAGCTGTTTTTT. Translating it yields CASRQSTSRRFTGELFF.

The J gene is TRBJ2-2, the V gene TRBV5-6; D is uncertain. V shed 1 base and J shed 4 bases, with 5 bases lying between them. The CDR3 consists of 13 residues. The germline V gene encodes CDR1 SGHDT and CDR2 YYEEEE. The CDR3 loop reads CASSLLSTGELFF. The CDR3 DNA follows: TGTGCCAGCAGCTTGCTCAGCACCGGGGAGCTGTTTTTT.

The genes are TRBV28 and TRBJ1-2, with D tentatively TRBD1 (5 bases). Per the germline V gene, CDR1 is MDHEN and CDR2 is SYDVKM. The CDR3 has 13 amino acids. V lost 2 bases, J lost 3 bases, and 7 bases lay in between. This CDR3 is CASSLGRDYGYTF. The CDR3 DNA follows: TGTGCCAGCAGTTTAGGCAGGGACTATGGCTACACCTTC.

The gene calls are TRBV7-2 and TRBJ2-2; D is undetermined. The CDR3 is 14 amino acids. Trimming took 3 bases from V and 3 from J, leaving 8 bases between them. Germline CDR1 and CDR2: SGHTA and FQGNSA. CDR3 sequence reads: CASSFDSYTGELFF. Written as DNA, the CDR3 is TGTGCCAGCAGCTTTGACTCGTACACCGGGGAGCTGTTTTTT.

This clone has just a few counts. This chain uses TRBV5-4 with TRBJ2-5; TRBD2 matches at 8 bases. CDR3 length equals 14 residues. The trim removed 2 bases at V and 5 bases at J, leaving 5 bases unmatched. Germline CDR1 is SGHNT and CDR2 is YYREEE (reference sequence). Written as DNA, the CDR3 is TGTGCCAGCAGCTTAGCGGGGGCTGGGGAGACCCAGTACTTC. Translation: CASSLAGAGETQYF. Full variable domain (missing parts from reference TRBV5-4 and TRBJ2-5): ETGVTQSPTHLIKTRGQQVTLRCSSQSGHNTVSWYQQALGQGPQFIFQYYREEENGRGNFPPRFSGLQFPNYSSELNVNALELDDSALYLCASSLAGAGETQYFGPGTRLLVL.

This clone has only a few counts. This chain uses TRBV7-2 with TRBJ2-1, with a tentative D call TRBD1 (6 bases). Trimming took 2 bases from V and 4 from J, leaving 12 bases between them. CDR1 is SGHTA and CDR2 is FQGNSA in the germline V gene. The CDR3 sequence is 15 residues long. The CDR3 spells CASSLQRTVYNEQFF. CDR3 sequence (DNA): TGTGCCAGCAGCTTACAGCGGACAGTTTACAATGAGCAGTTCTTC.

The chain recombines TRBV12-5 with TRBJ2-5; 10 positions agree with TRBD1. Germline values: CDR1 LGHNT, CDR2 FRNRAP. This CDR3 is built from 16 residues. Germline trimming cut 1 base from V and 2 bases from J; bases unmatched to any gene: 4. The CDR3 spells CASGLGDRGFQETQYF. CDR3 nucleotide sequence: TGTGCTAGTGGTTTGGGGGACAGGGGATTTCAAGAGACCCAGTACTTC.

There are a few counts of this clone. Additional DNA sequences in this sample encode the identical CDR3. The chain links TRBV19 to TRBJ1-1, with D unresolved. This CDR3 has 13 amino acids. Trimming took 5 bases from V and 3 from J, leaving 10 bases between them. CDR1 and CDR2 (germline): LNHDA, SQIVND (reference sequence). The CDR3 DNA follows: TGTGCCAGTAGTGTCAAGGGAGACACTGAAGCTTTCTTT. The encoded protein is CASSVKGDTEAFF.

The J gene is TRBJ2-2, the V gene TRBV7-3, with TRBD1 identical over 11 bases. V was clipped by 1 base and J by 6 bases; unmatched bases: 10. There are 18 residues in the CDR3. Germline lookup yields CDR1 SGHTA and CDR2 FQGTGA. CDR3 in amino acids: CASSLKGAGTGGPGELFF. The CDR3 DNA is TGTGCCAGCAGCTTAAAGGGGGCCGGGACAGGGGGTCCCGGGGAGCTGTTTTTT.

This sequence joins TRBV5-1 and TRBJ1-5; TRBD1 agrees at 7 bases. This CDR3 spans 13 amino acids. Germline-derived CDR1 and CDR2 are SGHRS and YFSETQ. Trimming cost V 4 bases and J 7 bases; bases outside gene matches: 5. This CDR3 reads CASSPEQGQPQHF. The CDR3 bases are TGCGCCAGCAGCCCGGAACAGGGGCAGCCCCAGCATTTT.

The table lists this clone with a count of one. The chain couples TRBV21-1 to TRBJ1-3; the D call TRBD1 from the table was never checked on the DNA. TRBV21-1 is flagged as a pseudogene. The CDR3 is 17 amino acids. Written as DNA, the CDR3 is TGTGCCAGCAGCAAAGAAGAAAACAGGGGTCGGGGAAACACCATATATTTT. This sequence encodes CASSKEENRGRGNTIYF.

This clone turned up a few times. This chain connects TRBV11-3 to TRBJ2-7, with TRBD1 matching over 8 bases. This CDR3 has 15 amino acids. The junction had 10 bases not matched to a gene; V was cut back by 5 bases and J by 4 bases. Germline assignment: CDR1 SGHNT and CDR2 YENEEA. The CDR3 loop is CASSPGPGGTYEQYF. The CDR3 nucleotides read TGTGCCAGCAGCCCCGGACCAGGGGGCACATACGAGCAGTACTTC.

The chain is built from TRBV10-3 and TRBJ2-4, with D perhaps TRBD2 (5 bases). CDR1 is ENHRY, CDR2 SYGVKD, per germline. Trimming left V 3 bases short and J 6 bases short, with 9 bases between. CDR3 length: 13 residues. DNA of the CDR3: TGTGCCATCAGTGAAGGAGGTAGAAACATTCAGTACTTC. It yields the protein CAISEGGRNIQYF.

The chain uses TRBV6-5 and TRBJ2-7; D perhaps matches TRBD1 (6 bases). V lost 6 bases and J lost 1, with 10 bases in between. Germline V CDR1 and CDR2: MNHEY, SVGAGI. This CDR3 spans 13 amino acids. CDR3 in amino acids: CASRPGVSYEQYF. The CDR3 DNA reads TGTGCCAGCAGACCAGGGGTGTCCTACGAGCAGTACTTC.

This clone was detected a few times. The V and J genes are TRBV15 and TRBJ1-1; D is unclear. Germline V gene lookup returns CDR1 LNHNV and CDR2 YYDKDF (reference sequence). The CDR3 is 11 amino acids. Trimming shortened V by 8 bases and J by 8 bases, and 12 bases separated the two germline ends. The CDR3 coding sequence is TGTGCCACCTCGATGTCGGTCGAAGCTTTCTTT. This codes for CATSMSVEAFF.

The genes are TRBV15 and TRBJ2-7, with TRBD2 matching over 7 bases. The trim removed 0 bases at V and 5 bases at J, leaving 10 bases unmatched. Germline CDR1 reads LNHNV; CDR2 reads YYDKDF (reference sequence). This CDR3 is built from 16 residues. The CDR3 sequence is CATSRDGRGILDEQYF. Here the CDR3 DNA reads TGTGCCACCAGCAGAGATGGGAGGGGTATTCTGGACGAGCAGTACTTC.